The rows below give T cell receptor beta chains drawn from one sample of a study of blood T cell repertoires in COVID-19. This table comes from immunoSEQ multiplex PCR, and its TCRdb copy is limited to in-frame clones, with some not included. The table lists roughly 100,000 clones, roughly nine tenths of them singletons. The sequenced material came from peripheral blood. The receptors here all came from a woman aged 80 or over in a cohort sampled during active COVID-19. CDR3s include the opening cysteine and the closing phenylalanine or tryptophan. Fields, in order: V gene, J gene, clone size, D gene, CDR3 protein, CDR3 DNA. The D gene is left open where the match is weak. Only some rows state a clone size, as once, few, many or a class for expanded clones.

v_gene: TRBV28; j_gene: TRBJ1-1; abundance: few; d_gene: -; CDR3aa: CASSLRGDRSRGRAFF; CDR3nt: TGTGCCAGCAGTCTTAGGGGGGATCGCTCGCGGGGGCGTGCTTTCTTT
v_gene: TRBV14; j_gene: TRBJ2-3; abundance: -; d_gene: TRBD2; CDR3aa: CASSQGGREGRGDTQYF; CDR3nt: TGTGCCAGCAGCCAAGGAGGTCGGGAGGGTAGGGGAGATACGCAGTATTTT
v_gene: TRBV25-1; j_gene: TRBJ2-7; abundance: -; d_gene: -; CDR3aa: CASSETRFPSSYEQYF; CDR3nt: TGTGCCAGCAGTGAGACACGATTCCCGAGCTCCTACGAGCAGTACTTC
v_gene: TRBV6-5; j_gene: TRBJ1-4; abundance: -; d_gene: -; CDR3aa: CASSTRRGSIEKLFF; CDR3nt: TGTGCCAGCAGTACCCGAAGAGGGAGCATCGAAAAACTGTTTTTT
v_gene: TRBV6-4; j_gene: TRBJ1-6; abundance: few; d_gene: TRBD1; CDR3aa: CASSETGGESSYNSPLHF; CDR3nt: TGTGCCAGCAGTGAGACAGGGGGTGAGAGCTCCTATAATTCACCCCTCCACTTT
v_gene: TRBV6-6; j_gene: TRBJ2-7; abundance: -; d_gene: TRBD2; CDR3aa: CASSYRGDGDEQYF; CDR3nt: TGTGCCAGCAGTTACCGGGGGGACGGGGACGAGCAGTACTTC
v_gene: TRBV20-1; j_gene: TRBJ1-1; abundance: once; d_gene: -; CDR3aa: CSARQNTEAFF; CDR3nt: TGCAGTGCTAGACAGAACACTGAAGCTTTCTTT
v_gene: TRBV19; j_gene: TRBJ1-5; abundance: -; d_gene: TRBD1; CDR3aa: CASSVGQNSNQPQHF; CDR3nt: TGTGCCAGTAGTGTGGGACAGAATAGCAATCAGCCCCAGCATTTT
v_gene: TRBV6-5; j_gene: TRBJ1-6; abundance: -; d_gene: TRBD1; CDR3aa: CASSSSDRGYSPLHF; CDR3nt: TGTGCCAGCAGTTCCAGTGACAGGGGGTATTCACCCCTCCACTTT
v_gene: TRBV5-1; j_gene: TRBJ1-2; abundance: -; d_gene: -; CDR3aa: CASSLGTSNYGYTF; CDR3nt: TGCGCCAGCAGCCTGGGGACTTCTAACTATGGCTACACCTTC
v_gene: TRBV6-2/TRBV6-3; j_gene: TRBJ1-2; abundance: -; d_gene: -; CDR3aa: CASSYPQGVEGYTF; CDR3nt: TGTGCCAGCAGTTACCCCCAGGGTGTGGAAGGCTACACCTTC
v_gene: TRBV30; j_gene: TRBJ1-5; abundance: -; d_gene: -; CDR3aa: CAWSVQGSQPQHF; CDR3nt: TGTGCCTGGAGTGTACAGGGCAGTCAGCCCCAGCATTTT
v_gene: TRBV5-8; j_gene: TRBJ1-2; abundance: -; d_gene: -; CDR3aa: CASSTQDLYYYGYTF; CDR3nt: TGTGCCAGCAGCACACAGGATCTTTACTACTATGGCTACACCTTC
v_gene: TRBV4-1; j_gene: TRBJ2-7; abundance: -; d_gene: TRBD2; CDR3aa: CASSQAPVSGSKQRGYEQYF; CDR3nt: TGCGCCAGCAGCCAAGCCCCGGTTAGCGGGAGTAAACAAAGGGGCTACGAGCAGTACTTC
v_gene: TRBV29-1; j_gene: TRBJ1-1; abundance: -; d_gene: TRBD1; CDR3aa: CSGPTGGVTEAFF; CDR3nt: TGCAGCGGTCCGACAGGGGGCGTCACTGAAGCTTTCTTT
v_gene: TRBV27; j_gene: TRBJ2-1; abundance: -; d_gene: TRBD1; CDR3aa: CASRGTGKPEQFF; CDR3nt: TGTGCCAGCCGCGGGACAGGGAAGCCGGAGCAGTTCTTC
v_gene: TRBV18; j_gene: TRBJ2-7; abundance: -; d_gene: -; CDR3aa: CASSPLSVYEQYF; CDR3nt: TGTGCCAGCTCACCACTATCGGTATACGAGCAGTACTTC
v_gene: TRBV7-9; j_gene: TRBJ2-3; abundance: -; d_gene: TRBD2; CDR3aa: CASSLAGLAGVGERYF; CDR3nt: TGTGCCAGCAGCTTAGCGGGGCTAGCGGGAGTTGGGGAGCGGTATTTT
v_gene: TRBV27; j_gene: TRBJ2-5; abundance: -; d_gene: -; CDR3aa: CASSSRALETQYF; CDR3nt: TGTGCCAGCAGTTCGAGGGCCTTGGAGACCCAGTACTTC
v_gene: TRBV10-1; j_gene: TRBJ2-3; abundance: -; d_gene: TRBD1; CDR3aa: CASSRGTGLGGTQYF; CDR3nt: TGCGCCAGCAGCCGAGGGACAGGGCTTGGGGGTACGCAGTATTTT
v_gene: TRBV5-1; j_gene: TRBJ1-3; abundance: -; d_gene: -; CDR3aa: CASKPEGGNTIYF; CDR3nt: TGCGCCAGCAAGCCGGAGGGGGGAAACACCATATATTTT
v_gene: TRBV28; j_gene: TRBJ1-3; abundance: -; d_gene: TRBD1; CDR3aa: CASSPSGGSGNTIYF; CDR3nt: TGTGCCAGCAGTCCATCAGGGGGTTCTGGAAACACCATATATTTT
v_gene: TRBV5-6; j_gene: TRBJ2-5; abundance: few; d_gene: -; CDR3aa: CASSKRAYQETQYF; CDR3nt: TGTGCCAGCAGCAAGAGGGCATACCAAGAGACCCAGTACTTC
v_gene: TRBV6-1; j_gene: TRBJ2-7; abundance: -; d_gene: TRBD1; CDR3aa: CASSDWDRAYLVF; CDR3nt: TGTGCCAGCAGTGATTGGGACAGGGCGTATTTGGTTTTC
v_gene: TRBV19; j_gene: TRBJ1-2; abundance: -; d_gene: TRBD1; CDR3aa: CASSDARDRGNGYTF; CDR3nt: TGTGCCAGTAGTGACGCCCGGGACAGGGGGAATGGCTACACCTTC
v_gene: TRBV6-2/TRBV6-3; j_gene: TRBJ1-1; abundance: once; d_gene: TRBD1; CDR3aa: CASSYSIGRAGGPNTEAFF; CDR3nt: TGTGCCAGCAGTTACTCGATCGGACGGGCAGGGGGCCCGAACACTGAAGCTTTCTTT
v_gene: TRBV7-2; j_gene: TRBJ2-7; abundance: -; d_gene: -; CDR3aa: CASSLGLQGDEQYF; CDR3nt: TGTGCCAGCAGCTTAGGCTTACAGGGTGACGAGCAGTACTTC
v_gene: TRBV27; j_gene: TRBJ1-1; abundance: -; d_gene: TRBD1; CDR3aa: CASNLQGAKVGTEAFF; CDR3nt: TGTGCCAGCAATTTACAGGGGGCGAAAGTGGGGACTGAAGCTTTCTTT
v_gene: TRBV3-1/TRBV3-2; j_gene: TRBJ2-1; abundance: -; d_gene: TRBD2; CDR3aa: CASSQSGGTSGNEQFF; CDR3nt: TGTGCCAGCAGCCAGTCTGGTGGGACTAGCGGCAATGAGCAGTTCTTC
v_gene: TRBV5-5; j_gene: TRBJ2-3; abundance: once; d_gene: -; CDR3aa: CASSLETNTDTQYF; CDR3nt: TGTGCCAGCAGCTTGGAGACAAACACAGATACGCAGTATTTT
v_gene: TRBV10-3; j_gene: TRBJ1-4; abundance: -; d_gene: TRBD1; CDR3aa: CAIGGQASEKLFF; CDR3nt: TGTGCCATAGGGGGACAGGCAAGCGAAAAACTGTTTTTT
v_gene: TRBV9; j_gene: TRBJ2-3; abundance: -; d_gene: -; CDR3aa: CASSVVRRDTQYF; CDR3nt: TGTGCCAGCAGCGTAGTCCGGCGGGATACGCAGTATTTT
v_gene: TRBV5-1; j_gene: TRBJ2-1; abundance: few; d_gene: -; CDR3aa: CASIQIPGTQSNEQFF; CDR3nt: TGCGCCAGTATTCAAATCCCCGGGACACAGAGCAATGAGCAGTTCTTC